Listed below are T cell receptor beta chains from one sample, sequenced in a study of technical replicates of blood from a handful of donors. Data came from immunoSEQ multiplex PCR; TCRdb stores just in-frame clones and leaves some out. The table lists about 98,000 clones, more than 90% of them singletons, with 0.23% in the top ten. Sequenced material: T cells isolated from PBMCs. The source is a human donor in good health. Both conserved end residues are trimmed from each CDR3. D genes are given only for firm matches.

d_call v_call cdr3_aa
- TRBV6-5 ASRSGSFSGNTIY
TRBD2 TRBV5-6 ASSFFSREVGNEQF
- TRBV7-7 ASSYRASSDEQF
TRBD1 TRBV2 ASTGTGAPYEQY
- TRBV4-1 ASSHEAAKKRAEEKLF
- TRBV9 ASSVATDNSPLH
- TRBV5-4 ASSLIPQSAGRTEAF
- TRBV6-4 ASSDRHEDTGELF
- TRBV5-4 ASSIVTSIRETQY
TRBD2 TRBV7-9 ASSLGGGREQF
TRBD2 TRBV28 ASSLAAGVYGEQF
TRBD1 TRBV7-9 ASSSAGTGAGYT
TRBD1 TRBV5-5 ASNLGGTGYQPQH
- TRBV19 ASSIKSRGYT
TRBD1 TRBV4-1 ASSPTGDHGMTYEQY
TRBD2 TRBV19 ASSKLAVSTDTQY
- TRBV19 ASTWTGNQPQH
- TRBV6-5 ASSYSWQAGYEQY
TRBD1 TRBV7-9 ASSQGQTLFDNEQF
- TRBV5-4 ASSLATAQETQY
- TRBV5-1 ASTEWQPGVGEGYT
TRBD2 TRBV29-1 SVSGSGSSYEQY
TRBD2 TRBV6-1 ASIPRLAGGNEQF
- TRBV6-1 ASGGLDVVEQF
- TRBV30 AWSVGQGSGYT
TRBD1 TRBV9 ASSVRTGGSRYTEAF
TRBD2 TRBV5-4 ASSTGGGNYNEQF
TRBD1 TRBV7-9 ASSPYRGDRTGDQPQH
- TRBV19 ASSIVGDTEAF
- TRBV5-4 ASSLRDGSSYEQY
TRBD1 TRBV5-5 ASSIGQGLGTEAF
- TRBV18 ASSPGRIGYT
- TRBV7-9 ASSYMGPYQPQH
TRBD2 TRBV19 ASSPSGRGYEQY
TRBD1 TRBV7-8 ASSNTGDDGTDTQY
- TRBV18 ASSPRPPEDEQF
- TRBV2 ASTIGRGSTDTQY
TRBD1 TRBV2 ARGQGVAYGYT
- TRBV4-1 ASSQGGGKRTEAF
TRBD2 TRBV28 ASSLAGGHTGELF
- TRBV19 ASNRIREGEEKLF
TRBD2 TRBV12-5 ASGLGVAGGPSDEQF
- TRBV19 ASSMRGVNTEAF
- TRBV30 AWTYRDRNTEAF
- TRBV2 ASSEYLARETQY
- TRBV9 ASSAGGGNNSPLH
- TRBV19 ASNTAWDLPSSGANVLT
- TRBV5-4 ASKTGGEGNTIY
- TRBV5-1 ASSVGPLWGQRPDSPVLT
- TRBV5-1 ASMGDRGSGANVLT
TRBD2 TRBV6-5 ASSLAGVGEQY
TRBD1 TRBV7-9 ASSLRTGANEKLF
TRBD1 TRBV6-6 ASGGTGRGNSPLH
- TRBV28 ASSRGGYEQY
- TRBV5-1 ASSSAGARDTEAF
TRBD2 TRBV7-2 ASSGAGAGGVNWYEQY
- TRBV4-1 ASSQGLGTEAF